This T cell receptor beta chain was profiled in a study of blood T cell repertoires in COVID-19. Study context: Acute and convalescent COVID-19 specimens originated in the United States, Italy and Spain. T cells, B-cell-depleted T cells, or PBMCs provided the cDNA or gDNA that served as material.

Original analysis: Reference gene primer amplification yielded estimated nucleated cell counts. Clones were read by immunoSEQ multiplex PCR, and TCRdb kept only the in-frame ones, dropping some. The D gene and trimming were derived from the DNA, and the V and J assignments and clone size from that table. The sample comprises approximately 150,000 clones, roughly nine tenths of which are singletons, and roughly 1.6% rests with the top ten. The CDR3 loop spans 12 amino acids. Deletions cut 6 bases from V and 0 bases from J, with 5 bases between. The germline CDR1 and CDR2 sequences are MNHEY and SVGEGT.

The source of this sequence is a human donor in a cohort sampled during active COVID-19. Input material: peripheral blood. The chain employs TRBV6-2 or TRBV6-3 and TRBJ1-2; D remains unclear. CDR3 nucleotides: TGTGCCAGCAGCCTTACTAACTATGGCTACACCTTC. This sequence encodes CASSLTNYGYTF.